The source of this T cell receptor (beta chain) is a study of T cells in Graves' hyperthyroidism and ophthalmopathy. Study-wide results and limits: Researchers report that a 13 V-J model separated ophthalmopathy from stable hyperthyroidism. Among thyroid clonotypes expanded above 0.001, most also appeared in blood.

As regards this clonotype: What it recognizes is unknown.

RNA transcripts yielded amplified TCR beta CDR3 regions. First-round RT-PCR targeting the TCR CDR3 was performed with the HTBI primer set. TCRdb ran MiXCR on the multiplex PCR reads and lists one entry per CDR3 protein. The repertoire holds around 690,000 distinct CDR3 sequences, with more than 20% as singletons. The CDR3 is 18 residues long. Germline CDR1 SQVTM, CDR2 ANQGSEA. Trimming at V came to 7 bases and at J to 1 base, leaving 13 bases not matched to a gene. V is TRBV29-1 and J is TRBJ2-3, with 14 bases identical to TRBD2. The sequence came from a man aged 25-45 years with Graves' ophthalmopathy. The sample consisted of blood. CDR3 nucleotides: TGCAGCGCCCTTCGATTGGGACTAGCGGGAGTAGGCACAGATACGCAGTATTTT. Protein sequence: CSALRLGLAGVGTDTQYF.